This T cell receptor beta chain stems from a study of blood T cell repertoires in COVID-19 (TCRdb year 2020). For the wider study: The collaborator samples originated in the United States, Italy and Spain and spanned the acute and convalescent phases of COVID-19. The prospective study material was composed of cDNA or gDNA derived from T cells, B-cell-depleted T cells, or PBMCs. The dataset comprised deeply sampled blood TCRbeta repertoires from subjects exposed to, actively infected with, or recovered from COVID-19. The repertoires were released in a freely available public database meant as a resource for research on the immune response to SARS-CoV-2. The samples were drawn from two sources: the first 160 participants of the ongoing ImmuneRACE study, and 1,200 or so subjects contributed by 6 global collaborators. A de-identified subject ID, COVID-19 status, age in years and sex were almost always included in the sample metadata. HLA class I and class II types, where available, came from metadata supplied by the sample provider rather than from assay-based typing. Overall study results and their limits: How much clinical and demographic metadata was included differed by source and by participant, and the metadata was provided uncurated.

V and J are truncated by 5 bases and 3 bases respectively, leaving an intervening sequence of 14 bases. From the cysteine through the phenylalanine, the CDR3 covers 15 amino acids. The kept DNA is CDR3 alone, 45 bases in frame from the first base. Looking up the germline V gene (reference sequence) yields CDR1 SEHNR and CDR2 FQNEAQ. TCRbeta CDR3 regions were amplified from genomic DNA using the immunoSEQ Assay, a bias-controlled multiplex PCR. The original methods were these. The number of nucleated cells in each sample was estimated from the amplification of reference gene primers within the assay. To quantify the absolute abundance of each unique TCRbeta CDR3 rearrangement, sequence reads were collapsed and filtered. For each sample, productive Simpson clonality was calculated as the square root of Simpson's diversity index over productive rearrangements. As stored in TCRdb, this immuneACCESS dataset retains in-frame rearrangements with V and J assigned. A fraction of the clones does not appear; measured against another copy, unresolved V genes explain less than half of the discrepancy, and the remainder lacks a known reason. For V, J and clone size, that table is used; D and trimming come from the DNA. For this sample the table gives approximately 260,000 clones, of which about 85% were detected only once. Less than 4.5% of the sample is in the top ten clones.

The collaborating institutions used their own protocols to collect whole blood in K2EDTA tubes. For TCRbeta analysis, collaborators shipped samples in one of three forms: frozen whole blood, isolated PBMCs, or DNA extracted from either of those sample types. With respect to this clone: Its antigen is currently not known. No base qualities exist here, and no much larger clone lies one base off it.

The receptor was derived from a man between 18 and 29 years old with active or convalescent COVID-19. The sequenced material came from peripheral blood. The chain joins TRBV7-9 to TRBJ1-5; the D gene is perhaps TRBD1, on 5 matching bases. The bases are TGTGCCAGCAGCACAACAGGACCTATCAATCAGCCCCAGCATTTT. The translation is CASSTTGPINQPQHF.